Listed here are 4 T cell receptor beta chains from one sample, sequenced in a study of shared clonotypes between healthy human individuals. Sequenced by immunoSEQ multiplex PCR; TCRdb stores in-frame clones only, minus some. The sample includes millions of clones, approximately 93% of them seen just once. The sample taken for sequencing was naive CD4+ T cells from PBMCs. Subset defined: CD45RA+ positively selected. These receptor sequences come from a man younger than 30 in good health. Some clones in this sample may be carry-over from other donors' samples.

Worth noting for this clone: Other nucleotide sequences from this sample produce the same CDR3. The V gene is TRBV14, the J gene TRBJ2-3; 9 bases are shared with TRBD2. CDR1 and CDR2 (germline): SGHDN, FVKESK. The CDR3 totals 16 residues. J was trimmed by 2 bases and V by 1 base; bases with no gene match: 4. The CDR3 reads CASSQGSGSNTDTQYF. For the CDR3, the DNA is TGTGCCAGCAGCCAAGGTAGCGGGAGCAACACAGATACGCAGTATTTT.

Turning to this clone: Germline is not matched at one junction end, which may reflect a read error. The chain combines TRBV7-9 with TRBJ2-7, with 7 bases aligning to TRBD1. The CDR3 extends over 15 amino acids. From germline, CDR1 is SEHNR and CDR2 FQNEAQ (reference sequence). CDR3 in amino acids: CASSSPGTAAYEQYF. The CDR3 bases are TGTGCCAGCAGCTCGCCCGGGACAGCTGCCTATGAGCAGTACTTC. The full variable domain, in which reference TRBV7-9 and TRBJ2-7 provide the parts outside the CDR3, is DTGVSQNPRHKITKRGQNVTFRCDPISEHNRLYWYRQTLGQGPEFLTYFQNEAQLEKSRLLSDRFSAERPKGSFSTLEIQRTEQGDSAMYLCASSSPGTAAYEQYFGPGTRLTVT.

V usage is TRBV2 and J usage is TRBJ1-2; D possibly corresponds to TRBD1 (6 bases). The CDR3 is made up of 13 amino acids. The germline gives CDR1 SNHLY, CDR2 FYNNEI. With 6 bases removed from V and 4 bases from J, the gap between germline ends came to 12 bases. The CDR3 nucleotides read TGTGCCAGCAGCCCTGGACAGCGCTATGGCTACACCTTC. Translation: CASSPGQRYGYTF.

The chain joins TRBV7-9 to TRBJ2-5; the D is unclear. The V end was cut by 2 bases, the J end by 1 base, with 5 bases between. Germline V CDR1 and CDR2: SEHNR, FQNEAQ (reference sequence). The CDR3 extends over 13 amino acids. CDR3 coding DNA: TGTGCCAGCAGCTTAACAGCCCAAGAGACCCAGTACTTC. This codes for CASSLTAQETQYF.